This passage covers 27 T cell receptor beta chains from one sample sequenced in a study of T cells after yellow fever vaccination. TCRdb called the 5' RACE reads again in MiXCR, with one record for every CDR3 protein. Here the sample spans some 160,000 distinct CDR3 sequences, approximately 9.9% being singletons. This material consisted of CD8+ T cells sorted from PBMCs, taken 45 days after the yellow fever booster vaccination. The source of these receptors is a man between 18 and 35 years old who received the YFV17D yellow fever vaccine.

This clonotype was found a few times. The chain employs TRBV13 and TRBJ1-2, with a weak D call TRBD1 (6 bases). Between the trimmed V and J ends, which lost 6 bases and 4 bases, there was a span of 12 bases. The CDR3 covers 13 residues. The germline CDR1 and CDR2 sequences are PRHDT and FYEKMQ (reference sequence). The CDR3 reads CASSSGGLYGYTF. The CDR3 DNA reads TGTGCCAGCAGTTCCGGGGGCCTCTATGGCTACACCTTC.

This clonotype showed up just a few times. The chain links TRBV5-5 to TRBJ1-2; D is uncertain. This CDR3 comprises 12 residues. Trimming removed 0 bases at V and 7 bases at J, with 7 bases between. CDR1 is SGHKS, CDR2 YYEKEE, per germline (reference sequence). The CDR3 is CASSLGPVGYTF. The CDR3 DNA follows: TGTGCCAGCAGCTTGGGTCCGGTTGGCTACACCTTC.

This clonotype was found a few times. The chain is built from TRBV25-1 and TRBJ1-1; D gene unclear. The CDR3 extends over 17 amino acids. Between the trimmed V and J ends, which lost 5 bases and 5 bases, there was a span of 24 bases. Germline CDR1 reads MGHDK; CDR2 reads SYGVNS. The CDR3 nucleotides read TGTGCCAGCAGTCGTCTCGGAGTTGAGCTAGGAGGGACTGAAGCTTTCTTT. Its translation is CASSRLGVELGGTEAFF.

This clonotype was observed a handful of times. CDR3 DNA sequence: TGTGCTAGTGGTTTGCACGCCCCGGGGGGACAGACCCAGTACTTC. This encodes CASGLHAPGGQTQYF. The chain is built from TRBV12-5 and TRBJ2-5; 7 positions agree with TRBD2. The V gene's germline CDR1 is LGHNT and CDR2 FRNRAP. The junction had 9 bases not matched to a gene; V was cut back by 2 bases and J by 6 bases. The CDR3 covers 15 residues.

This clonotype was counted at least ten times. The chain's CDR3 is CSASSGKAFYEQYF. The CDR3 DNA sequence: TGCAGTGCTAGTTCAGGGAAAGCGTTCTACGAGCAGTACTTC. The genes are TRBV20-1 and TRBJ2-7; possibly TRBD1 for D (5 bases). This CDR3 is 14 amino acids long. Trimming stripped 3 bases from V and 3 bases from J, with 15 bases between. The germline CDR1 and CDR2 sequences are DFQATT and SNEGSKA (reference sequence).

This clonotype was seen a few times. The chain carries TRBV4-3 and TRBJ2-5; no firm D call. V lost 0 bases to trimming and J lost 2 bases, with 4 bases between them. CDR3 length: 13 amino acids. Germline assignment: CDR1 LGHNA and CDR2 YSLEER. CDR3 in amino acids: CASSQDTQETQYF. As DNA, the CDR3 is TGCGCCAGCAGCCAAGACACACAAGAGACCCAGTACTTC.

This clonotype was counted between two and nine times. The rearrangement uses TRBV5-1 and TRBJ1-6, with TRBD1 as a possible D gene (5 bases). CDR3 length equals 16 residues. Trimming pared 4 bases from V and 7 bases from J, leaving 18 bases between. Germline V lookup: CDR1 SGHRS, CDR2 YFSETQ. The CDR3 region is CASSAPPTEKNSPLHF. Written as DNA, the CDR3 is TGCGCCAGCAGCGCTCCCCCGACAGAGAAGAATTCACCCCTCCACTTT.

The V and J genes are TRBV4-3 and TRBJ1-6; 7 nucleotides agree with TRBD1. CDR1 LGHNA and CDR2 YSLEER come from the germline V gene. The trim removed 0 bases at V and 9 bases at J, leaving 8 bases unmatched. CDR3 size: 16 residues. CDR3 residues: CASSQDRDRAPSPLHF. DNA for the CDR3: TGCGCCAGCAGCCAAGATCGTGACAGGGCCCCTTCACCCCTCCACTTT.

CDR3 in amino acids: CSVVTQWETQYF. The CDR3, as DNA: TGCAGCGTTGTGACCCAGTGGGAGACCCAGTACTTC. The V call is TRBV29-1, the J call TRBJ2-5; D is unclear. The V gene's germline CDR1 is SQVTM and CDR2 ANQGSEA. The V end was cut by 4 bases, the J end by 5 bases, with 11 bases between. The CDR3 has 12 amino acids. The complete variable domain, with remaining parts taken from reference TRBV29-1 and TRBJ2-5, reads SAVISQKPSRDICQRGTSLTIQCQVDSQVTMMFWYRQQPGQSLTLIATANQGSEATYESGFVIDKFPISRPNLTFSTLTVSNMSPEDSSIYLCSVVTQWETQYFGPGTRLLVL.

The genes are TRBV10-3 and TRBJ1-1; D is uncertain. Trimming took 3 bases from V and 1 from J, leaving 9 bases between them. The CDR3 runs to 14 residues. Germline values: CDR1 ENHRY, CDR2 SYGVKD. CDR3 sequence: CAISEKGANTEAFF. As DNA, the CDR3 is TGTGCCATCAGTGAAAAGGGAGCGAACACTGAAGCTTTCTTT.

This clonotype has ten or more counts. CDR3 sequence reads: CASSTNGPGNTIYF. The CDR3 DNA follows: TGTGCCAGCAGCACCAACGGACCTGGAAACACCATATATTTT. The J gene is TRBJ1-3, the V gene TRBV7-3; D gene uncertain. Germline V gene sequence: CDR1 SGHTA, CDR2 FQGTGA. There are 14 residues in the CDR3. Trimming shortened V by 5 bases and J by 2 bases, and 10 bases separated the two germline ends.

The V gene is TRBV28, the J gene TRBJ2-1; D is perhaps TRBD1 or TRBD2 (5 bases each). Trimming shortened V by 11 bases and J by 7 bases, and 9 bases separated the two germline ends. CDR1 and CDR2 (germline): MDHEN, SYDVKM. The CDR3 is made up of 10 amino acids. The CDR3 sequence: CAWGKNEQFF. In DNA, the CDR3 is TGTGCCTGGGGGAAGAATGAGCAGTTCTTC. The full variable domain, with the rest looked up from reference TRBV28 and TRBJ2-1, is DVKVTQSSRYLVKRTGEKVFLECVQDMDHENMFWYRQDPGLGLRLIYFSYDVKMKEKGDIPEGYSVSREKKERFSLILESASTNQTSMYLCAWGKNEQFFGPGTRLTVL.

This clonotype was seen ten or more times. The V and J genes are TRBV20-1 and TRBJ2-3; no clear D. Germline CDR1 DFQATT, CDR2 SNEGSKA (reference sequence). The V end lost 6 bases, the J end lost 4 bases, and 11 bases lay between the germline ends. CDR3 length: 12 residues. CDR3: CSASWVSDTQYF. DNA for the CDR3: TGCAGTGCCTCCTGGGTGTCAGATACGCAGTATTTT.

The chain combines TRBV6-2 or TRBV6-3 with TRBJ2-1; D might be TRBD2 (5 bases). Germline CDR1 reads MNHEY; CDR2 reads SVGEGT. There are 12 residues in the CDR3. V was shortened by 6 bases and J by 7 bases, with 10 bases between the two germline ends. The CDR3 bases are TGTGCCAGCAGCCCCACGGGGAATGAGCAGTTCTTC. Its translation: CASSPTGNEQFF.

The chain has TRBV11-2 and TRBJ1-1, with D possibly matching TRBD1 (5 bases). The length of the CDR3 is 14 residues. Germline V CDR1 and CDR2: SGHAT, FQNNGV. Trimming removed 3 bases at V and 10 bases at J, with 18 bases between. The CDR3 nucleotides are TGTGCCAGCAGCTTGGCATCGGGACCCCAAGGAGCTTTCTTT. Protein: CASSLASGPQGAFF.

This clonotype was found a few times. The chain links TRBV20-1 to TRBJ2-4; D perhaps matches TRBD1 (5 bases). CDR1 is DFQATT, CDR2 SNEGSKA, per germline (reference sequence). The CDR3 is made up of 16 amino acids. Trimming removed 3 bases from V and 0 bases from J, with 15 bases in between. The CDR3 nucleotides are TGCAGTGCTAGGGCCCTCAGACAGTTAGCCAAAAACATTCAGTACTTC. Encoded protein: CSARALRQLAKNIQYF.

The rearrangement uses TRBV2 and TRBJ1-6; D is ambiguous. The length of the CDR3 is 16 residues. Trimming removed 1 base from V and 3 bases from J, with 10 bases in between. Germline V gene sequence: CDR1 SNHLY, CDR2 FYNNEI. The CDR3 nucleotides are TGTGCCAGCAGTGAAGGGGCAGCGGGCTATAATTCACCCCTCCACTTT. This translates into CASSEGAAGYNSPLHF.

The chain links TRBV4-3 to TRBJ1-4; the D gene is possibly TRBD1 (5 bases). Germline lookup yields CDR1 LGHNA and CDR2 YSLEER. V was pared by 0 bases and J by 0 bases, with 14 bases between. The CDR3 spans 18 residues. The CDR3 DNA is TGCGCCAGCAGCCAAGACCGGGTTTTGGGGGCAACTAATGAAAAACTGTTTTTT. Translated, it gives CASSQDRVLGATNEKLFF.

This chain connects TRBV10-3 to TRBJ2-5; possibly TRBD1 for D (7 bases). Germline loops: CDR1 ENHRY, CDR2 SYGVKD. V lost 8 bases and J lost 4, with 23 bases in between. CDR3 length equals 16 residues. CDR3: CAIGNDREVWGETQYF. For the CDR3, the DNA is TGTGCCATCGGTAACGACAGGGAGGTTTGGGGAGAGACCCAGTACTTC.

In its sample, this clonotype was seen a few times. The J gene is TRBJ1-4, the V gene TRBV27; D call uncertain. This CDR3 spans 13 amino acids. Germline-derived CDR1 and CDR2 are MNHEY and SMNVEV (reference sequence). Deletions cut 3 bases from V and 4 bases from J, with 6 bases between. CDR3: CASSFQLNEKLFF. The CDR3 DNA reads as TGTGCCAGCAGTTTCCAGCTTAATGAAAAACTGTTTTTT. Based on the CDR3 plus reference TRBV27 and TRBJ1-4, the full variable domain is EAQVTQNPRYLITVTGKKLTVTCSQNMNHEYMSWYRQDPGLGLRQIYYSMNVEVTDKGDVPEGYKVSRKEKRNFPLILESPSPNQTSLYFCASSFQLNEKLFFGSGTQLSVL.

This clonotype was seen at least ten times. This sequence joins TRBV6-1 and TRBJ1-2; 8 bases line up with TRBD1. This CDR3 contains 12 residues. Germline V lookup: CDR1 MNHNS, CDR2 SASEGT. V lost 10 bases, J lost 8 bases, and 9 bases stayed unmatched. CDR3 DNA sequence: TGTGCCACGGACGGACAGGGTCGGGGCTACACCTTC. Amino acids: CATDGQGRGYTF.

The V call is TRBV10-3, the J call TRBJ2-7; a possible D gene is TRBD1 (6 bases). V was clipped by 2 bases and J by 2 bases, with 13 bases between them. Germline CDR1 and CDR2: ENHRY and SYGVKD. There are 15 residues in the CDR3. The CDR3 DNA sequence: TGTGCCATCAGTGAGGCACAGACAGGACCCTACGAGCAGTACTTC. Protein: CAISEAQTGPYEQYF.

CDR3 sequence (DNA): TGTGCCAGCAGCTTAGCAACCAGGGAGCAGTACTTC. It specifies CASSLATREQYF. The chain combines TRBV7-9 with TRBJ2-7; the D is unclear. Germline V gene lookup returns CDR1 SEHNR and CDR2 FQNEAQ (reference sequence). The length of the CDR3 is 12 residues. V lost 0 bases and J 7 bases, leaving 7 bases between the germline ends. Full variable domain (missing parts from reference TRBV7-9 and TRBJ2-7): DTGVSQNPRHKITKRGQNVTFRCDPISEHNRLYWYRQTLGQGPEFLTYFQNEAQLEKSRLLSDRFSAERPKGSFSTLEIQRTEQGDSAMYLCASSLATREQYFGPGTRLTVT.

The chain is built from TRBV29-1 and TRBJ2-3; D perhaps matches TRBD1 (6 bases). The CDR3 extends over 16 amino acids. Germline V gene sequence: CDR1 SQVTM, CDR2 ANQGSEA. The V end was cut by 0 bases, the J end by 2 bases, with 15 bases between. The CDR3 sequence is CSVEDRETGYTDTQYF. The CDR3 nucleotides read TGCAGCGTTGAAGATCGAGAGACAGGATACACAGATACGCAGTATTTT.

The rearrangement joins TRBV9 to TRBJ1-1, with 8 bases matching TRBD1. The CDR3 is made up of 16 amino acids. V was clipped by 3 bases and J by 3 bases; unmatched bases: 10. The germline V gene encodes CDR1 SGDLS and CDR2 YYNGEE. CDR3 amino acids: CASSASQLGQDTEAFF. In DNA, the CDR3 is TGTGCCAGCAGCGCTAGCCAACTGGGACAGGACACTGAAGCTTTCTTT.

The rearrangement joins TRBV29-1 to TRBJ2-3; 7 bases agree with TRBD1. The CDR3 consists of 11 residues. Per germline, CDR1 SQVTM and CDR2 ANQGSEA. Trimming took 0 bases from V and 9 from J; bases not matched to a gene: 0. CDR3 nucleotide sequence: TGCAGCGTTGAAGACAGGGGGACGCAGTATTTT. Translated, it gives CSVEDRGTQYF.

J is TRBJ2-3 and V is TRBV6-5, with 7 nucleotides matching TRBD2. CDR1 and CDR2 (germline): MNHEY, SVGAGI. The V gene end was trimmed by 3 bases and the J gene end by 0 bases; junction bases not matched to a gene: 3. This CDR3 is built from 15 residues. CDR3 sequence reads: CASSYIGGSTDTQYF. CDR3 in DNA: TGTGCCAGCAGTTATATCGGGGGGAGCACAGATACGCAGTATTTT.